This T cell receptor beta chain is from a study of blood T cells in healthy people across ages. Turning to the study itself: Capturing about one barcoded beta molecule per two T cells was achieved by template switching.

It was with a sample-barcoded 5' primer and a J-beta primer mix that a second PCR of about 6 to 12 cycles was run. Via MiXCR, TCRdb re-called the 5' RACE reads, giving one row per CDR3 protein. Of about 830,000 distinct CDR3 sequences listed, 55% to 65% are singletons. Study results and caveats: Older age coincided with a roughly linear decline in TCR beta diversity per million T cells.

On this clonotype itself: What it recognizes is unknown.

V was trimmed by 3 bases and J by 13 bases, leaving 16 bases between them. The CDR3 extends over 12 amino acids. From germline, CDR1 is SQVTM and CDR2 ANQGSEA. Material: blood. The clonotype comes from a man younger than 45 in good health. The V and J genes are TRBV29-1 and TRBJ2-4; perhaps TRBD1 as D (6 bases). The CDR3, as DNA: TGCAGCGTTGATAGGGGGAACCTGGAGCAGTACTTC. This encodes CSVDRGNLEQYF.